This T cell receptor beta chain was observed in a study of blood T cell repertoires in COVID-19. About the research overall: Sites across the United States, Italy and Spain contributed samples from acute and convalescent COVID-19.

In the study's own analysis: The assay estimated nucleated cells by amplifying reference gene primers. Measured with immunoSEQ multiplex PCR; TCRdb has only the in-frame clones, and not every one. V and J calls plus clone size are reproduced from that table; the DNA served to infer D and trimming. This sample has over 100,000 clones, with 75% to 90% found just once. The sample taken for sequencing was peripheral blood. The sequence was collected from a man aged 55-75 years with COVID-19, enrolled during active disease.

This CDR3 is CASSVWPRGTGGSTGELFF. CDR3 bases: TGTGCCAGCAGCGTATGGCCCCGCGGGACAGGGGGCAGTACCGGGGAGCTGTTTTTT. The J gene is TRBJ2-2, the V gene TRBV9; 12 bases are a match to TRBD1. V was pared by 1 base and J by 5 bases, with 12 bases of the junction left unmatched. This CDR3 contains 19 residues. CDR1 SGDLS and CDR2 YYNGEE come from the germline V gene.